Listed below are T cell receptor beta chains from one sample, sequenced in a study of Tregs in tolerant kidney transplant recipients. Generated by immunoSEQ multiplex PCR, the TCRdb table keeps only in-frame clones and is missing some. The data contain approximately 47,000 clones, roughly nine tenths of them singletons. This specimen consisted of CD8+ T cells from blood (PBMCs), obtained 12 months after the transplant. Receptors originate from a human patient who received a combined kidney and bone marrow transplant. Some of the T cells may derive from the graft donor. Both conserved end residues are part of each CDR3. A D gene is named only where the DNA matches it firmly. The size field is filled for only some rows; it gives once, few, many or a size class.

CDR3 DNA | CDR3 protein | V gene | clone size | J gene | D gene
TGTGCCAGCAGCTTGGCCGGGGTTGGCCCTGGTCAGCCCCAGCATTTT | CASSLAGVGPGQPQHF | TRBV5-5 | NA | TRBJ1-5 | NA
TGTGCCAGCAGCGGGTCGAACTATGGCTACACCTTC | CASSGSNYGYTF | TRBV6-5 | NA | TRBJ1-2 | NA
TGTGCCAGCAGTGCCTTCCCGGCAGGGGTTAACTACGAGCAGTACTTC | CASSAFPAGVNYEQYF | TRBV6-1 | NA | TRBJ2-7 | NA
TGTGCCAGCAGCTCCTTTAGTTTCCCTGAGCAGTTCTTC | CASSSFSFPEQFF | TRBV7-2 | NA | TRBJ2-1 | NA
TGTGCCAGCAGCACCGACGGGGACAGGGGTCAGCCCCAGCATTTT | CASSTDGDRGQPQHF | TRBV5-6 | NA | TRBJ1-5 | TRBD1
TGTGCCAGCAGCGGCCAGGGGGAAGGCCACTATGGCTACACCTTC | CASSGQGEGHYGYTF | TRBV9 | NA | TRBJ1-2 | TRBD1
TGTGCCAGCAGCGTACAGGGGCTTTCTGACGAGCAGTACTTC | CASSVQGLSDEQYF | TRBV9 | NA | TRBJ2-7 | NA
TGTGCCAGCAGCGGCGGCAGCTATAGCAATCAGCCCCAGCATTTT | CASSGGSYSNQPQHF | TRBV9 | NA | TRBJ1-5 | NA
TGTGCCAGCAGCGTACTAGCGGGGGGCCGGGGCACAGATACGCAGTATTTT | CASSVLAGGRGTDTQYF | TRBV9 | NA | TRBJ2-3 | TRBD2
TGTGCCAGCAGTTACGGAGTCGTCAATGAGCAGTTCTTC | CASSYGVVNEQFF | TRBV6-5 | NA | TRBJ2-1 | NA
TGTGCCAGCAGTTACCAGGGGGTGAACACTGAAGCTTTCTTT | CASSYQGVNTEAFF | TRBV6-6 | NA | TRBJ1-1 | TRBD1
TGTGCCAGTAGTATAGGTAGCGGAGCCTTTTCCTACAATGAGCAGTTCTTC | CASSIGSGAFSYNEQFF | TRBV19 | NA | TRBJ2-1 | NA
TGCGCCAGCAGCCAGTTTCAGGGGGCGACCGGGGAGCTGTTTTTT | CASSQFQGATGELFF | TRBV4-1 | NA | TRBJ2-2 | TRBD1
TGTGCCAGCAGCCCATCCCATCCGGTCAGGGGGCGCCCCTACAATGAGCAGTTCTTC | CASSPSHPVRGRPYNEQFF | TRBV7-8 | NA | TRBJ2-1 | TRBD1
TGTGCCAGTAGTGAGGGTAACACTGAAGCTTTCTTT | CASSEGNTEAFF | TRBV19 | NA | TRBJ1-1 | NA
TGTGCCAGCAGCGCGTCTCGGGAGGGTGCCTTCGGTGAGGGCTACACCTTC | CASSASREGAFGEGYTF | TRBV9 | NA | TRBJ1-2 | NA
TGCGCCAGCAGCCAAGAGTGGCGACCTAGGGGTAATGAAAAACTGTTTTTT | CASSQEWRPRGNEKLFF | TRBV4-3 | NA | TRBJ1-4 | NA
TGTGCCAGCAGCGTAGTCGATTCTGCTAATTCCCCCCTCCCCTTT | CASSVVDSANSPLPF | TRBV9 | NA | TRBJ1-6 | NA
TGTGCCAGCAGCCAAGCAGGGTATGGCTACACCTTC | CASSQAGYGYTF | TRBV4-2 | NA | TRBJ1-2 | NA
TGTGCCAGTAGTATTGACAGGGGGCTTGAAGGCTACACCTTC | CASSIDRGLEGYTF | TRBV19 | once | TRBJ1-2 | TRBD1
TGTGCCAGCAGCGTAGACGGCGGGGGCTCCTACGAGCAGTACTTC | CASSVDGGGSYEQYF | TRBV9 | NA | TRBJ2-7 | TRBD2
TGTGCCAGCAGTTCCCTTTGGGGACAGACGCGTGGGGTACGAGAGACCCAGTACTTC | CASSSLWGQTRGVRETQYF | TRBV27 | NA | TRBJ2-5 | TRBD1